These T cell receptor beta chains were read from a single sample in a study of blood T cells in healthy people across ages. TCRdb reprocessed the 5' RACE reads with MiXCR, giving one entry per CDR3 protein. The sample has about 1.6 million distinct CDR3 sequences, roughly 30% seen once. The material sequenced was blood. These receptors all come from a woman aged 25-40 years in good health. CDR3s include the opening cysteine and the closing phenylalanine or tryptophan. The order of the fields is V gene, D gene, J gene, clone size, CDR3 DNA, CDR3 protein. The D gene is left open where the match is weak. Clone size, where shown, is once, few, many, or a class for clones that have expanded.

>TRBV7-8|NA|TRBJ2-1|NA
TGTGCCAGCAGCTCGACCCGTTGGGGGGAGCGCCACAATGAGCAGTTCTTC
CASSSTRWGERHNEQFF
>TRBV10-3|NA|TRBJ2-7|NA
TGTGCCATCAGTGGGGTCACCTACGAGCAGTACTTC
CAISGVTYEQYF
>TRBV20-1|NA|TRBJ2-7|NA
TGCAGTGCCCCAGGGAGGGGGAAGGGAACCTACGAGCAGTACTTC
CSAPGRGKGTYEQYF
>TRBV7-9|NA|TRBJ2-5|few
TGTGCCAGCAGCTTCGGGACGACGGAGACCCAGTACTTC
CASSFGTTETQYF
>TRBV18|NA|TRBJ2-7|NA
TGTGCCAGCTCACCACTTTGGGGTCTCGACACCTACGAGCAGTACTTC
CASSPLWGLDTYEQYF
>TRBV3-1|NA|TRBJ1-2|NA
TGTGCCAGCAGCCTTGACATGGGGTATGGCTACACCTTC
CASSLDMGYGYTF
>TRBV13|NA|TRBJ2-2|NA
TGTGCCAGCAGCTTATGGCGTAAAGACACCGGGGAGCTGTTTTTT
CASSLWRKDTGELFF
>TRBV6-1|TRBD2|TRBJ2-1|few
TGTGCCAGCAGAGCGGGGCTAGCGGGAGGAAATGAGCAGTTCTTC
CASRAGLAGGNEQFF
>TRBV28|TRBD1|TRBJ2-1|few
TGTGCCAGCAGTTTAATTTTCGGACAGGGGTCCTACAATGAGCAGTTCTTC
CASSLIFGQGSYNEQFF
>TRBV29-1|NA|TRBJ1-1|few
TGCAGCTACCTTAGGGGCCAGGGGGAAGCTTTCTTT
CSYLRGQGEAFF
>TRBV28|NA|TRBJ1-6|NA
TGTGCCAGCAGTTCCGGGACGGACGGGTCACCCCTCCACTTT
CASSSGTDGSPLHF